This T cell receptor beta chain was profiled in a study of blood T cell repertoires in COVID-19. Germline CDR1 and CDR2: ENHRY and SYGVKD. With 7 bases clipped from V and 9 bases from J, the junction kept 9 bases outside the gene matches. This CDR3 spans 14 amino acids. TCRdb keeps only in-frame clones here, not all; method: immunoSEQ multiplex PCR. The data hold about 190,000 clones, with 84% observed a single time. Each participant's cohort was designated according to participant-reported clinical history. Cohort 3 donors counted as recovered after two negative PCRs, clearance, or resolved symptoms.

The gene calls are TRBV10-3 and TRBJ1-6; 7 positions agree with TRBD1. This receptor was identified in a woman aged 30 to 39 who had recovered from COVID-19. Sequenced input: PBMCs or T cells enriched from blood (not recorded which). CDR3 coding DNA: TGTGCCATCAACCCGACAGGGCCGGGTTCACCCCTCCACTTT. Residues: CAINPTGPGSPLHF.